Described below is a single T cell receptor (beta chain) sequence and its context. The target antigen is unknown. Germline V CDR1 and CDR2: SGHNT, YYREEE (reference sequence). V shed 3 bases and J 1 base; nucleotides not matched to a gene: 8. This CDR3 has 19 amino acids. The sample comes from a study of Tregs in tolerant kidney transplant recipients. Study observations and caveats: In tolerant patients, donor-specific Tregs outgrew total Tregs, suggesting antigen-driven expansion.

Recipients received nonmyeloablative bone marrow transplants from related graft donors, with transient mixed chimerism. The repertoire was sequenced with immunoSEQ multiplex PCR; TCRdb's copy has only in-frame clones and lacks some. The table lists about 64,000 clones, around 87% of them singletons. The clonotype originates from a human patient who received a combined kidney and bone marrow transplant. Some of the T cells may derive from the graft donor. Sequences were derived from CD4+ T cells from blood (PBMCs), sampled 6 months after the transplant. The V and J genes are TRBV5-4 and TRBJ2-3, with 16 bases fitting TRBD2. The CDR3 reads CASSSGTSGGALGTDTQYF. The CDR3 nucleotides are TGTGCCAGCAGCTCCGGGACTAGCGGGGGGGCTTTAGGCACAGATACGCAGTATTTT.